The T cell receptor (beta chain) described here comes from a study of T cell responses to AZD1222 COVID-19 vaccine. Overall study results and limits: No day 14 peak samples; only post-peak repertoires were characterized. Only 5 to 7 AZD1222 recipients were seropositive at baseline. Reportedly, close to half of spike-specific TCRs are directed against unmutated variant regions. The study found Spike-specific TCR breadth and depth rose after two AZD1222 doses.

This clone was observed a single time. Its antigen is unknown. Clones were sequenced by immunoSEQ multiplex PCR, and TCRdb holds only the in-frame ones, with some missing. In the table there are 75,000 to 90,000 clones, 89% of which are singletons. The receptor comes from an adult in good health. The sample consisted of peripheral blood, taken on day 0 of AZD1222 vaccination.

The CDR3 DNA sequence: TGTGCCAGCAGCCCGAAGGACAGCTGGTATAATTCACCCCTCCACTTT. Its protein is CASSPKDSWYNSPLHF. The gene calls are TRBV7-9 and TRBJ1-6, with D possibly being TRBD1 (6 bases). The CDR3 has 16 residues. Germline lookup yields CDR1 SEHNR and CDR2 FQNEAQ (reference sequence). V was clipped by 5 bases and J by 4 bases, with 15 bases between them.